This section outlines one T cell receptor (beta chain) sequence together with its context. This clonotype was observed a handful of times. Its antigen remains undetermined. One base away there is no much larger clone; base qualities are not given. The library relied on RT-PCR. The sequencing machine was an Illumina HiSeq 2500. TCRdb redid the processing of the public reads, applying fastp at Q25 and MiXCR, and retained in-frame beta chains. Every entry covers one CDR3 protein and lists the most common genes and DNA from its rows. A total of roughly 710,000 distinct CDR3 sequences appear in this sample, 14% of them only once. 7.5% to 9% of the sample is taken by the ten largest. This entry comes from a study of response to subunit inactivated influenza vaccine (dated 2018 in TCRdb). Regarding the research as a whole: To follow how T cells responded to a trivalent subunit inactivated influenza vaccine, the researchers relied on deep quantitative profiling of the T cell receptor repertoire.

Results and caveats for the whole study, not just this receptor: The authors suggested that each seasonal influenza vaccination may recruit only a limited number of new T cells.

CDR3 length: 17 amino acids, cysteine to phenylalanine. Only the CDR3 part of the read is kept: 51 bases, read in frame from the first base. Based on the germline V gene, the CDR1 and CDR2 sequences are ENHRY and SYGVKD. The germline V and J ends show losses of 3 bases and 5 bases respectively, and no gene match explains 14 bases of the junction. Rearrangement joined TRBV10-3 to TRBJ2-3; 7 of the junction bases match TRBD2. The receptor was derived from a man in his fifties or sixties who received an inactivated influenza vaccine. Donor details come from another sample of the same person, matched by shared clones. Source: PBMCs from blood, taken around 15 days before vaccination. CDR3 sequence: CAISDFRLAGLEDTQYF. The nucleotides read TGTGCCATCAGTGACTTTAGACTAGCCGGGCTCGAAGATACGCAGTATTTT.